The next 6 T cell receptor beta chains were all read from a single sample in a study of T cell repertoires in cytomegalovirus infection (dated by TCRdb to between 2018 and 2020). The sequencer was an Illumina HiSeq 1500. TCRdb passed the public sequencing reads through fastp at Q25 and MiXCR, retaining productive beta sequences. Each CDR3 protein gets just one entry, which takes the most common genes and DNA from the rows behind it. The sample records 350,000 to 450,000 distinct CDR3 sequences, roughly 20% of which are singletons. The ten largest clones capture approximately 10% of the sample. Sequenced sample: PBMCs. Every receptor here comes from a human donor in good health (CMV status not recorded). Some clones in this sample may be carry-over from other donors' samples.

V usage is TRBV4-3 and J usage is TRBJ2-7; a weak D match, TRBD1 (6 bases). This CDR3 region has 15 residues. CDR1 is LGHNA, CDR2 YSLEER, per germline. V lost 0 bases and J 6 bases, leaving 15 bases between the germline ends. CDR3 coding DNA: TGCGCCAGCAGCCAAGATCCCCAGGCCAGGGGCGAGCAGTACTTC. Residues: CASSQDPQARGEQYF.

This clonotype was recorded a few times. The chain has TRBV15 and TRBJ1-4; 9 nucleotides match TRBD1. From germline, CDR1 is LNHNV and CDR2 YYDKDF (reference sequence). The CDR3 loop spans 17 amino acids. The J segment lost 8 bases and the V segment lost 0 bases, leaving 10 bases of the junction unmatched. CDR3 DNA: TGTGCCACCAGCAGAGATCAATTTTGGACAGGGGTGGAAAAACTGTTTTTT. Amino acid sequence: CATSRDQFWTGVEKLFF.

In this sample, this clonotype turned up a few times. V and J are TRBV25-1 and TRBJ2-1, with D possibly called TRBD1 or TRBD2 (5 bases each). The ends were cut back, 1 base at V and 0 bases at J, with 10 bases in the middle. This CDR3 is 16 amino acids long. From germline, CDR1 is MGHDK and CDR2 SYGVNS. The CDR3 coding sequence is TGTGCCAGCAGTGAATCTGGGGGTAGCTCCTACAATGAGCAGTTCTTC. The encoded protein is CASSESGGSSYNEQFF.

This clonotype was picked up a small number of times. This sequence joins TRBV7-2 and TRBJ1-2, with 7 bases aligning to TRBD1. The V and J ends lost 5 bases and 8 bases, in that order; junction bases with no gene match: 11. Germline CDR1 reads SGHTA; CDR2 reads FQGNSA. The CDR3 has 14 residues. Here the CDR3 reads CASSLDRVKVGYTF. The DNA of the CDR3 is TGTGCCAGCAGCCTCGACAGGGTGAAGGTCGGCTACACCTTC. The full variable domain, in which reference TRBV7-2 and TRBJ1-2 provide the parts outside the CDR3, is GAGVSQSPSNKVTEKGKDVELRCDPISGHTALYWYRQSLGQGLEFLIYFQGNSAPDKSGLPSDRFSAERTGGSVSTLTIQRTQQEDSAVYLCASSLDRVKVGYTFGSGTRLTVV.

This clonotype turned up a few times. V usage is TRBV11-2 and J usage is TRBJ1-4, with a possible D match to TRBD1 (6 bases). This CDR3 contains 14 residues. V was pared by 5 bases and J by 5 bases, with 12 bases between. Germline V gene data show CDR1 as SGHAT and CDR2 as FQNNGV. CDR3 in amino acids: CASSQGRINEKLFF. The DNA of the CDR3 is TGTGCCAGCAGCCAGGGGAGGATAAATGAAAAACTGTTTTTT.

This clonotype was picked up a small number of times. This rearrangement joins TRBV15 to TRBJ2-7; TRBD1 agrees at 8 bases. With 4 bases clipped from V and 3 bases from J, the junction kept 8 bases outside the gene matches. This CDR3 region has 15 residues. CDR1 is LNHNV, CDR2 YYDKDF, per germline (reference sequence). The CDR3 sequence: CATSTTRTGSYEQYF. In DNA, the CDR3 is TGTGCCACCAGCACCACCAGGACAGGGAGCTACGAGCAGTACTTC.